This is a list of T cell receptor beta chains from one sample in a study of cytomegalovirus exposure and HLA in healthy donors. Sequencing used immunoSEQ multiplex PCR; TCRdb keeps in-frame clones, though not all of them. The sample contains 120,000 to 150,000 clones, over 70% of which appear only once. The sample consisted of PBMCs. The receptors come from a man aged 18 to 29 in good health and CMV-seronegative. Each CDR3 is given with its conserved first and last residue. The D gene is left open where the match is weak. Expanded clones get a size class; other rows say once, few or many, or leave the size out.

TRBV5-1	TRBJ2-3	.	TRBD2	TGCGCCAGCAGCTTTTGGCGGGGGGGAGGAGATACGCAGTATTTT	CASSFWRGGGDTQYF
TRBV19	TRBJ2-7	.	TRBD1	TGTGCCAGTAGTAGTCAGGGGGCCTCCTACGAGCAGTACTTC	CASSSQGASYEQYF
TRBV5-8	TRBJ1-1	few	.	TGTGCCAGCAGCACGCGGCGGGGGTTTCGGACGGACAGCGAAGCTTTCTTT	CASSTRRGFRTDSEAFF
TRBV5-4	TRBJ2-1	.	.	TGTGCCAGCAGCCGCCCGACAGACAATGAGCAGTTCTTC	CASSRPTDNEQFF
TRBV6-6	TRBJ1-2	few	TRBD1	TGTGCCAGCAGTTACGAAGGACAGGGGGCTTACGGCTACACCTTC	CASSYEGQGAYGYTF
TRBV5-1	TRBJ1-2	.	TRBD1	TGCGCCAGCAGCCAAGGGACAGCGAGAGTCTTCTATGGCTACACCTTC	CASSQGTARVFYGYTF
TRBV27	TRBJ1-3	.	.	TGTGCCAGCATTGACAGGACTGGAAACACCATATATTTT	CASIDRTGNTIYF
TRBV4-3	TRBJ1-2	.	.	TGCGCCAGCAGCCAGGGACAACTCTATGGCTACACCTTC	CASSQGQLYGYTF
TRBV6-5	TRBJ2-2	few	.	TGTGCCAGCAGTTACTCGGGAATAAACGGGGCCGGGGAGCTGTTTTTT	CASSYSGINGAGELFF
TRBV30	TRBJ2-7	.	TRBD1	TGTGCCCTCACAGGGGTATATCCCTACGAGCAGTACTTC	CALTGVYPYEQYF
TRBV7-9	TRBJ2-4	.	TRBD1	TGTGCCAGCAGTGGACAGGGGAAAAACATTCAGTACTTC	CASSGQGKNIQYF
TRBV7-2	TRBJ2-6	.	TRBD2	TGTGCCAGCAGCTTAGTGGCGGGGGGATCTGGGGCCAACGTCCTGACTTTC	CASSLVAGGSGANVLTF
TRBV14	TRBJ1-1	.	TRBD1	TGTGCCAGCAGCCATAAGGGGGGGACAGGGGCTTTCTTT	CASSHKGGTGAFF
TRBV11-3	TRBJ2-1	once	.	TGTGCCAGCAGCCATTACAGGAACAATGAGCAGTTCTTC	CASSHYRNNEQFF
TRBV28	TRBJ2-7	.	.	TGTGCCAGCAGTCCCCCGGGTGGGGGGTGGGAGCAGTACTTC	CASSPPGGGWEQYF
TRBV13	TRBJ1-2	.	TRBD1	TGTGCCAGCAGCTTGCAGGGGGACGACTGTGGCTACACCTTC	CASSLQGDDCGYTF
TRBV5-4	TRBJ2-2	.	.	TGTGCCAGCAGCTTGGACGGAGGCACCGGGGAGCTGTTTTTT	CASSLDGGTGELFF
TRBV25-1	TRBJ2-7	.	TRBD1	TGTGCCAGCAGTGAAATCACAGGGGAATCTACCGAGCAGTACTTC	CASSEITGESTEQYF
TRBV27	TRBJ1-3	.	.	TGTGCCAGCAGTCCCGGGTCTTTTGGAAACACCATATATTTT	CASSPGSFGNTIYF
TRBV7-9	TRBJ2-4	.	TRBD2	TGTGCCAGCAGCTTAGGAGCGGGACGGATTACAAACATTCAGTACTTC	CASSLGAGRITNIQYF
TRBV4-3	TRBJ2-4	.	.	TGCGCCAGCAGTGGGGGGGGCCCTTGGGACATTCAGTACTTC	CASSGGGPWDIQYF
TRBV4-3	TRBJ1-5	.	TRBD1	TGCGCCAGCAGCCAAATGACAGGGACTCAGCCCCAGCATTTT	CASSQMTGTQPQHF
TRBV29-1	TRBJ2-5	.	.	TGCAGCGTTGAGGAGGTTGGAGAGACCCAGTACTTC	CSVEEVGETQYF
TRBV7-9	TRBJ1-3	.	.	TGTGCCAGCAGCCCATGGGACTACCCGATCGGAAACACCATATATTTT	CASSPWDYPIGNTIYF
TRBV2	TRBJ1-2	.	.	TGTGCCAGCAGTGATGGAGGGGCGGTCGGCTACACCTTC	CASSDGGAVGYTF
TRBV7-2	TRBJ1-5	.	.	TGTGCCAGCAGCTTCTTGGGGGGGGACCTGCCCCAGCATTTT	CASSFLGGDLPQHF
TRBV6-1	TRBJ1-1	.	TRBD1	TGTGCCAGCACCAGCCTAACAAGACAGGGAGGTGAAGCTTTCTTT	CASTSLTRQGGEAFF
TRBV4-1	TRBJ1-4	.	.	TGCGCCAGCAGCCAAAGTGCCTACGGGACAACTAATGAAAAACTGTTTTTT	CASSQSAYGTTNEKLFF
TRBV5-5	TRBJ1-4	.	.	TGTGCCAGCAGCTTGGATAGTGGCAGCGCCGAGGAAAAACTGTTTTTT	CASSLDSGSAEEKLFF
TRBV7-2	TRBJ1-2	once	.	TGTGCCAGCAGCGATCGGTTGGGGGCAGAGGGCTACACCTTC	CASSDRLGAEGYTF
TRBV9	TRBJ1-1	once	.	TGTGCCAGCGGGGGGGCGGTTATGAACACTGAAGCTTTCTTT	CASGGAVMNTEAFF
TRBV6-6	TRBJ1-1	few	.	TGTGCCAGCAGTGTCGACACTGAAGCTTTCTTT	CASSVDTEAFF
TRBV19	TRBJ1-1	.	TRBD1	TGTGCCAGTACCCCAGGGGGTATGACTGAAGCTTTCTTT	CASTPGGMTEAFF
TRBV19	TRBJ1-4	.	TRBD1	TGTGCCAGTGCGAACAGGGGCGATAATGAAAAACTGTTTTTT	CASANRGDNEKLFF
TRBV2	TRBJ1-1	few	.	TGTGCCAGCGGAGTCAGGGTTCTGAACACTGAAGCTTTCTTT	CASGVRVLNTEAFF